This passage covers 2 T cell receptor beta chains from one sample sequenced in a study of blood T cell repertoires in COVID-19. TCRdb keeps only in-frame clones here, not all; method: immunoSEQ multiplex PCR. Of about 97,000 clones listed, roughly nine tenths are singletons. Sequenced: peripheral blood. All receptors derive from a man aged 50-60 years with acute or convalescent COVID-19.

This clone was recorded only once. The J gene is TRBJ1-2, the V gene TRBV12-3 or TRBV12-4; TRBD1 aligns across 7 bases. This CDR3 spans 13 amino acids. The junction had 3 bases not matched to a gene; V was cut back by 4 bases and J by 4 bases. The CDR3 sequence: CASSYGQAYGYTF. The CDR3 region has the DNA TGTGCCAGCAGTTATGGACAGGCCTATGGCTACACCTTC.

This clone occurred once. The V call is TRBV9, the J call TRBJ1-1, with D maybe TRBD1 (6 bases). The CDR3 length is 10 residues. Germline V gene lookup returns CDR1 SGDLS and CDR2 YYNGEE. Trimming cost V 7 bases and J 11 bases, with 12 bases left between them. In DNA, the CDR3 is TGTGCCAGCCGGGGGGGGCCTGCTTTCTTT. This sequence encodes CASRGGPAFF. The full variable domain, its missing parts supplied by reference TRBV9 and TRBJ1-1, is DSGVTQTPKHLITATGQRVTLRCSPRSGDLSVYWYQQSLDQGLQFLIQYYNGEERAKGNILERFSAQQFPDLHSELNLSSLELGDSALYFCASRGGPAFFGQGTRLTVV.